The rows below give T cell receptor beta chains drawn from one sample of a study of shared T cell receptors in the human thymus. Sequencing used immunoSEQ multiplex PCR; TCRdb keeps in-frame clones, though not all of them. The data contain hundreds of thousands of clones, around 78% of them singletons. These same data were also listed under a study on human thymus T cells.

The sequencing input was thymocytes. The receptors originated from a boy under three years old with a congenital heart defect. CDR3s include the opening cysteine and the closing phenylalanine or tryptophan. The D gene is left open where the match is weak. Not all rows give a size; the values are once, few, many and, for expanded clones, a class.

D gene	V gene	clone size	J gene	CDR3 protein	CDR3 DNA
-	TRBV4-3	few	TRBJ1-1	CASSQVWTPNTEAFF	TGCGCCAGCAGCCAAGTATGGACACCGAACACTGAAGCTTTCTTT
TRBD2	TRBV5-1	once	TRBJ2-7	CASSLQGEGRERGRASYEQYF	TGCGCCAGCAGCTTGCAGGGTGAGGGGCGGGAGCGGGGACGGGCCTCCTACGAGCAGTACTTC
TRBD1	TRBV23-1	-	TRBJ1-5	CVPQGAVQPQHF	TGCGTCCCACAGGGGGCCGTACAGCCCCAGCATTTT
-	TRBV12-1	-	TRBJ2-7	CATDMKGVRYEQYF	TGTGCCACCGACATGAAGGGAGTAAGATACGAGCAGTACTTC
-	TRBV30	few	TRBJ2-5	CAWSVAAVQETQYF	TGTGCCTGGAGTGTCGCAGCGGTTCAAGAGACCCAGTACTTC
TRBD1	TRBV28	few	TRBJ1-5	CASSLGDRVGTRSQHF	TGTGCCAGCAGTTTAGGGGACAGGGTTGGGACGAGGTCCCAGCATTTT
TRBD1	TRBV19	-	TRBJ1-2	CASSDSGQTPLYGYTF	TGTGCCAGTAGTGACTCGGGACAGACTCCCCTTTATGGCTACACCTTC
-	TRBV28	once	TRBJ2-7	CASSLGGRGTRLRPYEQYF	TGTGCCAGCAGTTTAGGGGGGCGGGGGACCCGGTTACGGCCATACGAGCAGTACTTC
-	TRBV10-3	-	TRBJ1-2	CAISEMVGHQKGGYTF	TGTGCCATCAGTGAGATGGTCGGACACCAAAAGGGAGGCTACACCTTC
TRBD2	TRBV4-1	-	TRBJ2-1	CASSQDRLAEYNEQFF	TGCGCCAGCAGCCAAGATCGGCTAGCGGAATACAATGAGCAGTTCTTC
TRBD1	TRBV25-1	-	TRBJ2-1	CASSGTGSNEQFF	TGTGCCAGCAGTGGGACAGGGTCAAATGAGCAGTTCTTC
TRBD2	TRBV11-2	-	TRBJ2-7	CASSLGGGLAGDYEQYF	TGTGCCAGCAGCTTAGGGGGAGGACTAGCGGGGGACTACGAGCAGTACTTC
-	TRBV2	-	TRBJ1-1	CASFGQNTEAFF	TGTGCCAGCTTCGGACAGAACACTGAAGCTTTCTTT
TRBD1	TRBV4-3	-	TRBJ1-3	CASSQRNYRGRQNGNTIYF	TGCGCCAGCAGCCAAAGGAACTACAGGGGGCGGCAAAATGGAAACACCATATATTTT
-	TRBV6-1	-	TRBJ2-5	CASSAAGFQETQYF	TGTGCCAGCAGTGCGGCAGGGTTCCAAGAGACCCAGTACTTC